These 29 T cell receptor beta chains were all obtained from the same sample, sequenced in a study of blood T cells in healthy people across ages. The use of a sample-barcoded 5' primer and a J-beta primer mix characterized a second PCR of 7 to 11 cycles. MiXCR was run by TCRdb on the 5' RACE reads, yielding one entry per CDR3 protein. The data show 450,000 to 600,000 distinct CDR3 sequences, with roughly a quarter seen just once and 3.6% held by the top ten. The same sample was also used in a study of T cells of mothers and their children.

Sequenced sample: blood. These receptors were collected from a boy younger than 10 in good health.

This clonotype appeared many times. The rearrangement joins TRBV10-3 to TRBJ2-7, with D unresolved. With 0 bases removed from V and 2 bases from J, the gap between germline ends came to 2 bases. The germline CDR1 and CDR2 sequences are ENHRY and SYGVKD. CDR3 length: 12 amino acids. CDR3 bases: TGTGCCATCAGTGAGTCTGCCTACGAGCAGTACTTC. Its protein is CAISESAYEQYF.

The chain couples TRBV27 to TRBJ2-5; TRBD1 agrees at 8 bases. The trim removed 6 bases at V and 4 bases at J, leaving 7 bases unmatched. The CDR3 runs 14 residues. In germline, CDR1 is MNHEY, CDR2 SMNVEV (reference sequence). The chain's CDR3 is CASRAQGAGETQYF. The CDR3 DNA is TGTGCCAGCAGGGCCCAGGGGGCAGGAGAGACCCAGTACTTC.

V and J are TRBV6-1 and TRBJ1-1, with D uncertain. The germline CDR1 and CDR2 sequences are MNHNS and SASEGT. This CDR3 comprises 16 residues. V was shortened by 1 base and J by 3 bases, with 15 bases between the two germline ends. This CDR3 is CASSEGTGRVDTEAFF. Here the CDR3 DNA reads TGTGCCAGCAGTGAAGGGACGGGTAGGGTCGACACTGAAGCTTTCTTT.

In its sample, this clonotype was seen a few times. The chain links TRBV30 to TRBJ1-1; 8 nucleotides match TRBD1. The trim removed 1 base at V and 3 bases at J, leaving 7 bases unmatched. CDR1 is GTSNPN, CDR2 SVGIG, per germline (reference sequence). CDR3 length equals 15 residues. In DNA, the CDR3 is TGTGCCTGGAGTGCCGTGACAGGGGTGGACACTGAAGCTTTCTTT. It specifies CAWSAVTGVDTEAFF. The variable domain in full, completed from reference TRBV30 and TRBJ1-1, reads SQTIHQWPATLVQPVGSPLSLECTVEGTSNPNLYWYRQAAGRGLQLLFYSVGIGQISSEVPQNLSASRPQDRQFILSSKKLLLSDSGFYLCAWSAVTGVDTEAFFGQGTRLTVV.

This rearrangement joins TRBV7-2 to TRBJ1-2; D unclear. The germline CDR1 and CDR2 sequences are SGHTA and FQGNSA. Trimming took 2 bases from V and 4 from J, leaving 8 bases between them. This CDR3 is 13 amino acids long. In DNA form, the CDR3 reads TGTGCCAGCAGCTTACAGGTTCGCTATGGCTACACCTTC. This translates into CASSLQVRYGYTF.

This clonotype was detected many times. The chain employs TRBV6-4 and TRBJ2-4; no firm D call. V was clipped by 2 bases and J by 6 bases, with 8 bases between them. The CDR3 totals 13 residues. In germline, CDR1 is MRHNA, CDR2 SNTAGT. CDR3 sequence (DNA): TGTGCCAGCAGTGACCTCCCGGGAAACATTCAGTACTTC. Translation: CASSDLPGNIQYF.

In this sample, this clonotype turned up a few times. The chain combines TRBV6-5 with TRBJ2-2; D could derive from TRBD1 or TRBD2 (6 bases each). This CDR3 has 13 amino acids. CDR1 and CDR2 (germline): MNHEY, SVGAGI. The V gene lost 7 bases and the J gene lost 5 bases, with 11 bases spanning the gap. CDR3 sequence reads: CASNRGETGELFF. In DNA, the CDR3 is TGTGCCAGCAATAGGGGGGAGACCGGGGAGCTGTTTTTT.

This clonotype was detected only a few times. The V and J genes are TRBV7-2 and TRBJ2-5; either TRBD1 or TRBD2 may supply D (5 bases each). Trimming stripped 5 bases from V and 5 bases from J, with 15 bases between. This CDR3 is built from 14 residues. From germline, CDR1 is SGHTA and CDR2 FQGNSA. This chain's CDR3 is CASSPMTWGETQYF. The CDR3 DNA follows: TGTGCCAGCAGCCCCATGACTTGGGGGGAGACCCAGTACTTC.

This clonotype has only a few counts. CDR3: CASSLGQANQPQHF. The CDR3 nucleotides read TGCGCCAGCAGCCTTGGACAGGCCAATCAGCCCCAGCATTTT. The J gene is TRBJ1-5, the V gene TRBV5-1; 7 nucleotides match TRBD1. The V gene end was trimmed by 4 bases and the J gene end by 3 bases; junction bases not matched to a gene: 4. Germline loops: CDR1 SGHRS, CDR2 YFSETQ. CDR3 size: 14 residues.

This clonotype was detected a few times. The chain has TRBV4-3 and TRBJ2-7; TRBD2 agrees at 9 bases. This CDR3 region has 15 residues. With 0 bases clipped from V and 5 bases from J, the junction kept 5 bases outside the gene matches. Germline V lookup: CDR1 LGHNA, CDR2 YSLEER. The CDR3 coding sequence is TGCGCCAGCAGCCAAGATGCGGGAGGGCCTCACGAGCAGTACTTC. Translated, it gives CASSQDAGGPHEQYF.

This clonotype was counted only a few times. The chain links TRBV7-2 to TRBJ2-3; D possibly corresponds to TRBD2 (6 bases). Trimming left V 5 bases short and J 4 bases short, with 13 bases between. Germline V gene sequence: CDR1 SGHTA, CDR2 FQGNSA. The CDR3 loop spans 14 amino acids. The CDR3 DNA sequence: TGTGCCAGCAGCCCGGGACTTCACTCAGATACGCAGTATTTT. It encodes CASSPGLHSDTQYF.

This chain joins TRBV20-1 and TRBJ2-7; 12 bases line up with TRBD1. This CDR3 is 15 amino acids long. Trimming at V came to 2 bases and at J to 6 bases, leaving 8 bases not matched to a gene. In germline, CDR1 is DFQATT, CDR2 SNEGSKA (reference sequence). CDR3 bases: TGCAGTGCTAGAACCCCCGGGACAGGGGGCCGCGAGCAGTACTTC. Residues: CSARTPGTGGREQYF.

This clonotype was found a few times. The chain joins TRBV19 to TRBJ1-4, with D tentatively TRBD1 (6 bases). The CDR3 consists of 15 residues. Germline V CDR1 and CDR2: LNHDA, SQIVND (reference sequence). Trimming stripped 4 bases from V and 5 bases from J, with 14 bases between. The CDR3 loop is CASSTGQTRNEKLFF. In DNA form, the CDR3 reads TGTGCCAGTAGTACCGGACAGACGAGAAATGAAAAACTGTTTTTT. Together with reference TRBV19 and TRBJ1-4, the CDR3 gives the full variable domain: DGGITQSPKYLFRKEGQNVTLSCEQNLNHDAMYWYRQDPGQGLRLIYYSQIVNDFQKGDIAEGYSVSREKKESFPLTVTSAQKNPTAFYLCASSTGQTRNEKLFFGSGTQLSVL.

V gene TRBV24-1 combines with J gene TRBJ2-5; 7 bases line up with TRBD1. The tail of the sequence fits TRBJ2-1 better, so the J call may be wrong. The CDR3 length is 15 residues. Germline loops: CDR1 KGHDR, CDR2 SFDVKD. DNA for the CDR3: TGTGCCACCAGTGGCCCCGACAGGGTCGCGAATGAGCAGTTCTTC. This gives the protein CATSGPDRVANEQFF.

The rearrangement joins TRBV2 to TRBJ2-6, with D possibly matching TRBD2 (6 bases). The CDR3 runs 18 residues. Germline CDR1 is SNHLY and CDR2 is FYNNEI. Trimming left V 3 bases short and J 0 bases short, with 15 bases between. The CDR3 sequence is CASSDIAEAGSGANVLTF. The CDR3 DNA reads TGTGCCAGCAGTGATATAGCGGAGGCAGGCTCTGGGGCCAACGTCCTGACTTTC.

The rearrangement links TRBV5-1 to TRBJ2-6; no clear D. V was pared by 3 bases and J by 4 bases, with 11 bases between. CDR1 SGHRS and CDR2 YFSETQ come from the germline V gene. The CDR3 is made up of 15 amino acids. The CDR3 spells CASSYRVDGANVLTF. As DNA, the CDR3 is TGCGCCAGCAGCTACCGCGTAGACGGGGCCAACGTCCTGACTTTC.

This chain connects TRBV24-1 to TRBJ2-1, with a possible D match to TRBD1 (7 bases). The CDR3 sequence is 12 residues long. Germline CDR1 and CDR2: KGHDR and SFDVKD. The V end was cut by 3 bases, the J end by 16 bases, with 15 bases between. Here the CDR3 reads CATSDQGGPQFF. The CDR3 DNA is TGTGCCACCAGTGATCAGGGGGGCCCGCAATTCTTC.

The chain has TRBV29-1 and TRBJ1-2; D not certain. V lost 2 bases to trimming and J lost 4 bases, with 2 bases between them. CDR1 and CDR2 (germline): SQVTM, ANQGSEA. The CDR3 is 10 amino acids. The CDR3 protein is CSVESYGYTF. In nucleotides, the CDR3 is TGCAGCGTTGAATCCTATGGCTACACCTTC.

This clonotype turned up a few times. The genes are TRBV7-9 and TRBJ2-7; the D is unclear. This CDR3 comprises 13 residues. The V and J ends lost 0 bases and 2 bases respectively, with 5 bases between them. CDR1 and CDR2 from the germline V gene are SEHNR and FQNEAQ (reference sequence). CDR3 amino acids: CASSLAPTYEQYF. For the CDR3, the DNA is TGTGCCAGCAGCTTAGCGCCGACCTACGAGCAGTACTTC.

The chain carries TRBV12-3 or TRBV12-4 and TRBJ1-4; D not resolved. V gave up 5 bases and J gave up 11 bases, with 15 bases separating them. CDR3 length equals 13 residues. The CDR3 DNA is TGTGCCAGCAGTAGCGGACCGAGTGGGAAACTGTTTTTT. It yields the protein CASSSGPSGKLFF.

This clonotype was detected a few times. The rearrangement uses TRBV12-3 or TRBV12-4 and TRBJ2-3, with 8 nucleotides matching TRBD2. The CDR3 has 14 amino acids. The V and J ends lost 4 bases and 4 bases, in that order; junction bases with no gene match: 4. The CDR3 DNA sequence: TGTGCCAGCAGTTCACGGACTAGCCCAGATACGCAGTATTTT. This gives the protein CASSSRTSPDTQYF.

CDR3 nucleotide sequence: TGTGCCAGCACGGACAGGGGCGACGAGCAGTACTTC. Its translation is CASTDRGDEQYF. This chain uses TRBV21-1 with TRBJ2-7; the table's D call, TRBD1, was not checked against the DNA. TRBV21-1 is a documented pseudogene. The CDR3 has 12 amino acids.

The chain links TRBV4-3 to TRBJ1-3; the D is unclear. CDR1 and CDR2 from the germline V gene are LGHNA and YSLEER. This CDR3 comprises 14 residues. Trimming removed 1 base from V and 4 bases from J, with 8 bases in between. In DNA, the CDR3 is TGCGCCAGCAGCCAAGGGGCAGGCGGAAACACCATATATTTT. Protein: CASSQGAGGNTIYF.

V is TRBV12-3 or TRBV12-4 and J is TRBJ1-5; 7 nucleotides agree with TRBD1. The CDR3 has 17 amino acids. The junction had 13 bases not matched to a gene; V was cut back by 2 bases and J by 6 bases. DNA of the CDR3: TGTGCCAGCAGTTTAACGAGGGGAAAGGGGGCCGGTCAGCCCCAGCATTTT. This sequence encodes CASSLTRGKGAGQPQHF.

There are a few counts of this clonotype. The CDR3 region has the DNA TGTGCCAGCAGTTACAAGTTCCGCTACGAGCAGTACTTC. Encoded protein: CASSYKFRYEQYF. The chain has TRBV6-5 and TRBJ2-7; no reliable D call. This CDR3 spans 13 amino acids. V was shortened by 2 bases and J by 3 bases, with 8 bases between the two germline ends. Germline loops: CDR1 MNHEY, CDR2 SVGAGI.

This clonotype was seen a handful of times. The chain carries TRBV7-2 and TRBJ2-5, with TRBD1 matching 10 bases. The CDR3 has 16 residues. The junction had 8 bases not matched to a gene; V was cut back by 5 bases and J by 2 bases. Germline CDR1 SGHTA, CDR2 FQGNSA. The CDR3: CASSGGRDRGQETQYF. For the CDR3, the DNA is TGTGCCAGCAGCGGGGGACGGGACAGGGGTCAAGAGACCCAGTACTTC.

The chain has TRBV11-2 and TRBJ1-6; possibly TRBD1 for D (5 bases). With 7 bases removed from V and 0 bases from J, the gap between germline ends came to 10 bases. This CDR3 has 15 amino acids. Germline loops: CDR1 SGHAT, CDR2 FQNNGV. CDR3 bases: TGTGCCAGCACCCTAGACAGCTCCTATAATTCACCCCTCCACTTT. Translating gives CASTLDSSYNSPLHF.

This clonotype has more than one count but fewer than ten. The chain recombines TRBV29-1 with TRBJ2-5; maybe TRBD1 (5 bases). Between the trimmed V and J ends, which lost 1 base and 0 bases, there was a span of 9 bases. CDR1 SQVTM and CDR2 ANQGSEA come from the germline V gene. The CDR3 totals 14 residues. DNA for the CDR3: TGCAGCGTTGAAGGGGGCCAGGACCAAGAGACCCAGTACTTC. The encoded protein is CSVEGGQDQETQYF.

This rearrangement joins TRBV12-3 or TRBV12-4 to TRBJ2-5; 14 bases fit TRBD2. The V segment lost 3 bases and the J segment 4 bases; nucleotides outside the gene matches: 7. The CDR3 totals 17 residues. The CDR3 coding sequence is TGTGCCAGCAGTTTCCGACTAGCGGGGGGGCCTGGAGAGACCCAGTACTTC. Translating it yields CASSFRLAGGPGETQYF.